The T cell receptor beta chain under discussion was sequenced for a study of T cells in Graves' hyperthyroidism and ophthalmopathy. Whole-study findings and limits: Model output signaled ophthalmopathy a median roughly 6.5 months ahead of onset. A model built on 13 V-J features separated ophthalmopathy from stable hyperthyroidism. In blood, most of the thyroid clonotypes expanded above 0.001 were also present.

Extraction of PBMCs used under 13 ml of fresh peripheral blood. This clonotype was counted a few times. Its antigen is undetermined. The V gene lost 4 bases and the J gene lost 0 bases, with 7 bases spanning the gap. There are 13 residues in the CDR3. CDR1 and CDR2 (germline): SQVTM, ANQGSEA. Amplified TCR beta CDR3 regions derived from RNA transcripts. First-round RT-PCR of the TCR CDR3 relied on the HTBI primer set. TCRdb used MiXCR to reprocess the multiplex PCR reads, holding one entry per CDR3 protein. The repertoire holds some 530,000 distinct CDR3 sequences, with 20% to 25% as singletons. V gene TRBV29-1 combines with J gene TRBJ1-3; D is ambiguous. The specimen was blood. The sequence was collected from a woman aged 70-85 years with Graves' ophthalmopathy. CDR3 sequence: CSVGMSSGNTIYF. The CDR3 DNA sequence: TGCAGCGTTGGTATGAGCTCTGGAAACACCATATATTTT.